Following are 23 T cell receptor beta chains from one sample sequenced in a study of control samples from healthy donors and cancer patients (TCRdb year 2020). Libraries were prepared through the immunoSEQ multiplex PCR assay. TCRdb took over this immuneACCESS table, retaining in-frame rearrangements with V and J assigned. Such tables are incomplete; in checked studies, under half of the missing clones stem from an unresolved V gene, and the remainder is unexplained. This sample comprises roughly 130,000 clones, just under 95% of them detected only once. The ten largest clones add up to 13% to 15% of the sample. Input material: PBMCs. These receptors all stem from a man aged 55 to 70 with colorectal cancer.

CDR3 sequence: CASSPPAQGWEQYF. DNA for the CDR3: TGTGCCAGCTCACCACCGGCCCAGGGGTGGGAGCAGTACTTC. The chain combines TRBV18 with TRBJ2-7, with a possible D match to TRBD1 (6 bases). The CDR3 is made up of 14 amino acids. Trimming shortened V by 0 bases and J by 7 bases, and 13 bases separated the two germline ends. Germline V gene sequence: CDR1 KGHSH, CDR2 LQKENI.

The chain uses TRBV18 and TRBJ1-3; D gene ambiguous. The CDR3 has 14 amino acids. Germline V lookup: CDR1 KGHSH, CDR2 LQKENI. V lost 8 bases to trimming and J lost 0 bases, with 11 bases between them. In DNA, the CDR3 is TGTGCCAGCCACAGATCCTCCTCTGGAAACACCATATATTTT. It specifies CASHRSSSGNTIYF.

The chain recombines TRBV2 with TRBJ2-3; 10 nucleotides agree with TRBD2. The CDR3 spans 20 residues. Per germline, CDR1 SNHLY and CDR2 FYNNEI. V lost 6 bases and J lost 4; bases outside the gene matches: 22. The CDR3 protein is CASRKRILAGPTIRADTQYF. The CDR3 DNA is TGTGCCAGCAGGAAGCGTATACTAGCGGGGCCTACGATTCGAGCAGATACGCAGTATTTT.

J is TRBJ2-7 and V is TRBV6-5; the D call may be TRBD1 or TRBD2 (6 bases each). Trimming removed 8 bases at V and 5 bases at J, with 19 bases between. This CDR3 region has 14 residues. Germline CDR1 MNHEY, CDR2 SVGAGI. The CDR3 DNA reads TGTGCCAGCGCCGCTAAGGGGGGACCCCACGAGCAGTACTTC. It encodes CASAAKGGPHEQYF.

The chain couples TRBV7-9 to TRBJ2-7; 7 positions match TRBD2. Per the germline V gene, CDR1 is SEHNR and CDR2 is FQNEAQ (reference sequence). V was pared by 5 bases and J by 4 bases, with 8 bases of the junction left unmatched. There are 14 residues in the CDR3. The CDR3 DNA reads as TGTGCCAGCAGCCCGAACGGGGGGACTTACGAGCAGTACTTC. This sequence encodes CASSPNGGTYEQYF.

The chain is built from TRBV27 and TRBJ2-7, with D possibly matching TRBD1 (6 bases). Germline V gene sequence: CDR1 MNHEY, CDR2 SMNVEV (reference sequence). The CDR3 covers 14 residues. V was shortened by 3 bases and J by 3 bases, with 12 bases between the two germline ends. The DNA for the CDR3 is TGTGCCAGCAGTTTTCTTGACAGGTTCTACGAGCAGTACTTC. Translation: CASSFLDRFYEQYF.

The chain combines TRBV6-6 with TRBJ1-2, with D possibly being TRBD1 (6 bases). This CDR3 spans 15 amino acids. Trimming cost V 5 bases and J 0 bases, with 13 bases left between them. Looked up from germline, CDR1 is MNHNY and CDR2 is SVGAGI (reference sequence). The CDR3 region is CASSPTGFSNYGYTF. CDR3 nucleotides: TGTGCCAGCAGTCCTACAGGGTTTTCTAACTATGGCTACACCTTC.

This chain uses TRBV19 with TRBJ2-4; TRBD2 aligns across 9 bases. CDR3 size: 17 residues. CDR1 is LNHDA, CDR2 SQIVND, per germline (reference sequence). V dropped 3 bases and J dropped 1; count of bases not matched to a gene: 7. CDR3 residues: CASSILAGIRAKNIQYF. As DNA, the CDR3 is TGTGCCAGTAGTATTCTAGCGGGGATAAGGGCCAAAAACATTCAGTACTTC.

In DNA, the CDR3 is TGTGCCAGCAGTGGGGCGGACCAGGGCAAATCGCATACGCAGTATTTT. Protein product: CASSGADQGKSHTQYF. V gene TRBV6-1 combines with J gene TRBJ2-3, with a tentative D call TRBD1 (5 bases). The CDR3 length is 16 residues. Germline-derived CDR1 and CDR2 are MNHNS and SASEGT. Trimming took off 4 bases at V and 7 bases at J, with 21 bases between the two ends.

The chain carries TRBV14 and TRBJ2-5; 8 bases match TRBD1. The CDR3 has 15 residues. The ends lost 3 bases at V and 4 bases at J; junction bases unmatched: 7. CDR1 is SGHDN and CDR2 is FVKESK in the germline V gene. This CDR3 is CASSHRQGWLETQYF. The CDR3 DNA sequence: TGTGCCAGCAGCCACCGACAGGGGTGGTTAGAGACCCAGTACTTC.

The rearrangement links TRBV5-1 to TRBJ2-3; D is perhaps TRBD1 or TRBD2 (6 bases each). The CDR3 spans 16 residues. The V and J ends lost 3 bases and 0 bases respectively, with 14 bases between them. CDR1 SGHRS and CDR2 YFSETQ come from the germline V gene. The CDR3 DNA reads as TGCGCCAGCAGCTCACGGGGGACACCAAGCACAGATACGCAGTATTTT. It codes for CASSSRGTPSTDTQYF.

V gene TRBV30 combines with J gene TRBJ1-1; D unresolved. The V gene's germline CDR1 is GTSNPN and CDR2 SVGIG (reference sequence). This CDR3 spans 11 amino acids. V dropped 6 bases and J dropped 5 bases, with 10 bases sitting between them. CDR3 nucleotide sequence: TGTGCCTGTATTTCGAGGACTGAAGCTTTCTTT. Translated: CACISRTEAFF.

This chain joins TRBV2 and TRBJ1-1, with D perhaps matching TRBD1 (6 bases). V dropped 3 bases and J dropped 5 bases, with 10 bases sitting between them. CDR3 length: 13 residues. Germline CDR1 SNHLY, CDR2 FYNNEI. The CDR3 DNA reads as TGTGCCAGCAGTGAGGGGGGCCCGACTGAAGCTTTCTTT. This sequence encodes CASSEGGPTEAFF.

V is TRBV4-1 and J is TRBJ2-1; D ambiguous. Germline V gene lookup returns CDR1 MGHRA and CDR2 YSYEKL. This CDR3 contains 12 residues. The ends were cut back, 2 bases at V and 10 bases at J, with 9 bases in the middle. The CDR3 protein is CASSQRVSEQFF. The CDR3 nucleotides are TGCGCCAGCAGCCAACGGGTTTCCGAGCAGTTCTTC.

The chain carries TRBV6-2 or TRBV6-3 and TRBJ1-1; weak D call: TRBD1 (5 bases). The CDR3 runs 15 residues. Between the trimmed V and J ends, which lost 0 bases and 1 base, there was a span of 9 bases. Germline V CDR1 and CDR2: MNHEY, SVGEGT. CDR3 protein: CASSYSSQGNTEAFF. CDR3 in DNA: TGTGCCAGCAGTTACTCCTCCCAGGGGAACACTGAAGCTTTCTTT.

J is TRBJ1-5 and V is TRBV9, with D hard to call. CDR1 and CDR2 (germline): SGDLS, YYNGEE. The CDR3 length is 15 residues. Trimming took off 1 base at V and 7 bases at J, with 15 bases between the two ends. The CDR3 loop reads CASSVRRPLGQPQHF. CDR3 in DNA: TGTGCCAGCAGCGTACGGAGGCCGCTGGGGCAGCCCCAGCATTTT.

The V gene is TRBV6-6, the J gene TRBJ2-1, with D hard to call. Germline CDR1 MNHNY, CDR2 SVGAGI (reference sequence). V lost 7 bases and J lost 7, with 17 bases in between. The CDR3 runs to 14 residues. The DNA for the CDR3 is TGTGCCAGCAAAAAAGATCGATGGTTGAATGAGCAGTTCTTC. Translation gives CASKKDRWLNEQFF.

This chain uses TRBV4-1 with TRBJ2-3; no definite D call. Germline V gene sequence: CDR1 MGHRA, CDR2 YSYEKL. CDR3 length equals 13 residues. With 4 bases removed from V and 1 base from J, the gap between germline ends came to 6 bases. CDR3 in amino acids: CASSPSGTDTQYF. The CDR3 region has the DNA TGCGCCAGCAGCCCCTCCGGCACAGATACGCAGTATTTT.

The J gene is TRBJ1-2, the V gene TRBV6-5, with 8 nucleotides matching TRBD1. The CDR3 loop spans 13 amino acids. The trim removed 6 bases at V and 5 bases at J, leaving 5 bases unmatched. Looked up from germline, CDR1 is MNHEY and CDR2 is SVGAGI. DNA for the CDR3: TGTGCCAGCAGAGCAGGGGGCGGTTATGGCTACACCTTC. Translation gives CASRAGGGYGYTF.

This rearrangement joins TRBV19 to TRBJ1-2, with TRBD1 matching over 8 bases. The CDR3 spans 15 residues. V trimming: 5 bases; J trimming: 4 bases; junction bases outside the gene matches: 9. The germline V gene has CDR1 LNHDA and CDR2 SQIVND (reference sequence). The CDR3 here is CASSAQRTGTYGYTF. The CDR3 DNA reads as TGTGCCAGTAGTGCCCAAAGGACAGGGACCTATGGCTACACCTTC.

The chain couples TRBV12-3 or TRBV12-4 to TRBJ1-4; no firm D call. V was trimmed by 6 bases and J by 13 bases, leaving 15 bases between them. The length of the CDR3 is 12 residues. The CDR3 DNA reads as TGTGCCAGCAGCCTCCTAAGGGCGGGACTGTTTTTT. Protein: CASSLLRAGLFF.

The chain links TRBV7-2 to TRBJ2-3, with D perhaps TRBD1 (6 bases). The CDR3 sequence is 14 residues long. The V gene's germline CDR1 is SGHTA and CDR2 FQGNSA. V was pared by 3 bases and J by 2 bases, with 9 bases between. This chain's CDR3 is CASSFRTATDTQYF. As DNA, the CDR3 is TGTGCCAGCAGCTTCAGGACAGCCACAGATACGCAGTATTTT.

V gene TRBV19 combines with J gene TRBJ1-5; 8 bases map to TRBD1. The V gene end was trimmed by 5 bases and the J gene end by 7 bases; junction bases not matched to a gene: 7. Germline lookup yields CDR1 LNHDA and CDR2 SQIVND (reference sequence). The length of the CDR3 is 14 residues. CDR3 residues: CASSGGTGGQPQHF. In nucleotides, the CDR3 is TGTGCCAGTAGTGGGGGGACAGGAGGGCAGCCCCAGCATTTT.